The 18 T cell receptor beta chains given below trace back to one sample, sequenced in a study of blood T cells in healthy people across ages. PCR was performed a second time for 7 to 11 cycles using a sample-barcoded 5' primer and a J-beta primer mix. TCRdb reprocessed the 5' RACE reads via MiXCR and lists one record per CDR3 protein. The sample contains about a million distinct CDR3 sequences, 35% to 40% of which appear only once. The sequenced sample was blood. The receptors come from a man between 18 and 35 years old in good health.

This clonotype has more than one count but fewer than ten. The chain is built from TRBV20-1 and TRBJ2-5, with 8 positions matching TRBD2. The germline V gene has CDR1 DFQATT and CDR2 SNEGSKA (reference sequence). The junction had 4 bases not matched to a gene; V was cut back by 5 bases and J by 5 bases. The CDR3 totals 12 residues. The DNA for the CDR3 is TGCAGTGCTCCCGCTAGCGGGGAGACCCAGTACTTC. As protein: CSAPASGETQYF.

This clonotype was recorded at least ten times. V gene TRBV5-1 combines with J gene TRBJ1-2, with D possibly being TRBD1 (5 bases). The V end lost 4 bases, the J end lost 0 bases, and 10 bases lay between the germline ends. There are 14 residues in the CDR3. The germline CDR1 and CDR2 sequences are SGHRS and YFSETQ. CDR3 sequence reads: CASSPRTSNYGYTF. Here the CDR3 DNA reads TGCGCCAGCAGCCCACGGACATCTAACTATGGCTACACCTTC.

The gene calls are TRBV4-2 and TRBJ2-1, with unresolved D. Germline V gene data show CDR1 as LGHNA and CDR2 as YNFKEQ. The V end lost 2 bases, the J end lost 6 bases, and 5 bases lay between the germline ends. The CDR3 covers 12 residues. CDR3 sequence reads: CASSQPLNEQFF. CDR3 bases: TGTGCCAGCAGCCAACCTCTCAATGAGCAGTTCTTC.

J is TRBJ2-3 and V is TRBV10-3, with D possibly being TRBD2 (7 bases). V was clipped by 9 bases and J by 2 bases, with 12 bases between them. The CDR3 has 13 residues. Per germline, CDR1 ENHRY and CDR2 SYGVKD. The CDR3, as DNA: TGTGCCATTGGCGGGGGCCTCACAGATACGCAGTATTTT. Protein: CAIGGGLTDTQYF.

This clonotype was picked up a small number of times. The CDR3 region has the DNA TGTGCCAGCAGCCAAGAAGTAGGGGAGCTGTTTTTT. This gives the protein CASSQEVGELFF. The V call is TRBV14, the J call TRBJ2-2; no definite D call. The ends were cut back, 0 bases at V and 8 bases at J, with 4 bases in the middle. The CDR3 is 12 amino acids. CDR1 is SGHDN, CDR2 FVKESK, per germline. Drawing the rest from reference TRBV14 and TRBJ2-2, the complete variable domain is EAGVTQFPSHSVIEKGQTVTLRCDPISGHDNLYWYRRVMGKEIKFLLHFVKESKQDESGMPNNRFLAERTGGTYSTLKVQPAELEDSGVYFCASSQEVGELFFGEGSRLTVL.

The gene calls are TRBV7-2 and TRBJ2-5; no reliable D call. V lost 1 base to trimming and J lost 2 bases, with 17 bases between them. The V gene's germline CDR1 is SGHTA and CDR2 FQGNSA. The CDR3 loop spans 17 amino acids. CDR3 coding DNA: TGTGCCAGCAGCTTAGAGCCGGTTGCCGGGCGGCAAGAGACCCAGTACTTC. Its protein product is CASSLEPVAGRQETQYF.

This clonotype has a handful of counts. The rearrangement joins TRBV4-2 to TRBJ2-5; no clear D. CDR1 and CDR2 (germline): LGHNA, YNFKEQ. This CDR3 contains 14 residues. V dropped 4 bases and J dropped 1 base, with 10 bases sitting between them. The CDR3 is CASSREYGQETQYF. In nucleotides, the CDR3 is TGTGCCAGCAGCCGAGAGTACGGCCAAGAGACCCAGTACTTC.

There are a few counts of this clonotype. As DNA, the CDR3 is TGTGCCAGCAGCGCCCCGGGTACACACCCCTACAATGAGCAGTTCTTC. Translation gives CASSAPGTHPYNEQFF. This rearrangement joins TRBV5-4 to TRBJ2-1, with unresolved D. V shed 4 bases and J shed 2 bases, with 16 bases lying between them. Per germline, CDR1 SGHNT and CDR2 YYREEE (reference sequence). CDR3 size: 16 residues.

Concerning this clonotype itself: A read error may explain this, as a much larger clone is one base away. This chain connects TRBV10-3 to TRBJ2-1; TRBD2 might be the D (5 bases). Germline V lookup: CDR1 ENHRY, CDR2 SYGVKD. V gave up 3 bases and J gave up 6 bases, with 18 bases separating them. The CDR3 loop spans 16 amino acids. Here the CDR3 DNA reads TGTGCCATCAGTGAACCCGCCGGGGAGCGGAGCAATGAGCAGTTCTTC. Its protein product is CAISEPAGERSNEQFF.

This chain joins TRBV10-3 and TRBJ2-3, with 7 bases that match TRBD2. Germline V gene sequence: CDR1 ENHRY, CDR2 SYGVKD. The junction had 1 base not matched to a gene; V was cut back by 4 bases and J by 0 bases. CDR3 length: 14 amino acids. This CDR3 reads CAISGTRSTDTQYF. The CDR3 region has the DNA TGTGCCATCAGTGGGACTAGGAGCACAGATACGCAGTATTTT.

The rearrangement uses TRBV27 and TRBJ1-3, with TRBD1 identical over 8 bases. The trim removed 5 bases at V and 4 bases at J, leaving 7 bases unmatched. Germline V CDR1 and CDR2: MNHEY, SMNVEV (reference sequence). The length of the CDR3 is 15 residues. In DNA, the CDR3 is TGTGCCAGCAGTCCCCTGGGACAGGAGGGAAACACCATATATTTT. Protein: CASSPLGQEGNTIYF.

The chain couples TRBV24-1 to TRBJ1-2; 8 positions match TRBD1. J was trimmed by 6 bases and V by 9 bases; bases with no gene match: 11. Germline V gene sequence: CDR1 KGHDR, CDR2 SFDVKD. There are 14 residues in the CDR3. CDR3 loop: CATGESGTGDGYTF. Here the CDR3 DNA reads TGTGCCACCGGGGAGTCCGGGACAGGCGATGGCTACACCTTC.

V gene TRBV3-1 combines with J gene TRBJ2-3, with D perhaps TRBD2 (6 bases). Trimming shortened V by 0 bases and J by 7 bases, and 14 bases separated the two germline ends. The germline V gene has CDR1 LGHDT and CDR2 YNNKEL (reference sequence). The length of the CDR3 is 15 residues. The CDR3 DNA sequence: TGTGCCAGCAGCCAAGATCAGGGACTCGGAAATACGCAGTATTTT. This codes for CASSQDQGLGNTQYF.

The chain joins TRBV7-2 to TRBJ1-1; 8 positions match TRBD1. CDR1 is SGHTA, CDR2 FQGNSA, per germline. This CDR3 spans 14 amino acids. V trimming: 6 bases; J trimming: 4 bases; junction bases outside the gene matches: 7. The CDR3 DNA reads as TGTGCCAGCAGTAGTTACAGGGGGAGCACTGAAGCTTTCTTT. As protein: CASSSYRGSTEAFF.

The chain combines TRBV19 with TRBJ1-5, with no clear D. The V end lost 7 bases, the J end lost 4 bases, and 17 bases lay between the germline ends. CDR1 is LNHDA and CDR2 is SQIVND in the germline V gene (reference sequence). The CDR3 sequence is 15 residues long. The DNA for the CDR3 is TGTGCCAGTACCCCCCGTGGGCCACAGAATCAGCCCCAGCATTTT. Its protein product is CASTPRGPQNQPQHF. Full variable domain (remainder filled in from reference TRBV19 and TRBJ1-5): DGGITQSPKYLFRKEGQNVTLSCEQNLNHDAMYWYRQDPGQGLRLIYYSQIVNDFQKGDIAEGYSVSREKKESFPLTVTSAQKNPTAFYLCASTPRGPQNQPQHFGDGTRLSIL.

This clonotype occurred a few times. The V call is TRBV29-1, the J call TRBJ2-2; D gene uncertain. The germline CDR1 and CDR2 sequences are SQVTM and ANQGSEA. The CDR3 is made up of 16 amino acids. V was shortened by 6 bases and J by 1 base, with 18 bases between the two germline ends. The CDR3 region has the DNA TGCAGCGTCCTTAGGTCTGGCAGCATGAACACCGGGGAGCTGTTTTTT. It codes for CSVLRSGSMNTGELFF.

This clonotype was picked up a small number of times. CDR3 nucleotides: TGCGCCAGCAGCCTCAACCCGACAGGGACTGAGGACATTCAGTACTTC. Protein: CASSLNPTGTEDIQYF. This chain uses TRBV5-1 with TRBJ2-4; D perhaps matches TRBD1 (7 bases). The ends were cut back, 4 bases at V and 8 bases at J, with 22 bases in the middle. The CDR3 is 16 amino acids. The germline CDR1 and CDR2 sequences are SGHRS and YFSETQ.

This rearrangement joins TRBV2 to TRBJ2-1; D is unresolved. The germline CDR1 and CDR2 sequences are SNHLY and FYNNEI. V lost 5 bases and J lost 10, with 9 bases in between. CDR3 length: 11 amino acids. This CDR3 is CASSPTYEQFF. The CDR3 region has the DNA TGTGCCAGCAGTCCTACCTACGAGCAGTTCTTC.